Below are 29 T cell receptor beta chains sequenced from a single sample in a study of T cells in placental villitis. This was the immunoSEQ v4 assay. Data came from immunoSEQ multiplex PCR; TCRdb stores just in-frame clones and leaves some out. The sample gives about 3,100 clones, about 79% of which show up once; approximately 20% is in the top ten. Sample: placental tissue containing maternal and fetal cells. Source of these receptors: a human patient with infectious villitis; the placental T cells may come from both mother and fetus.

As regards this clone: At one of its ends the junction is not consistent with the germline gene, which may arise from a read error. The sample holds other DNA sequences that translate to the same CDR3. This rearrangement joins TRBV28 to TRBJ1-2; 9 bases map to TRBD1. Germline CDR1 is MDHEN and CDR2 is SYDVKM. This CDR3 is built from 15 residues. CDR3 bases: TGTGCCAGCTCGGCCGGGACAGGGATGCGCTATGGCTATACCTTC. Its protein is CASSAGTGMRYGYTF.

This chain links TRBV7-3 with TRBJ2-7; 7 bases line up with TRBD2. The J segment lost 6 bases and the V segment lost 4 bases, leaving 6 bases of the junction unmatched. The CDR3 extends over 13 amino acids. Germline loops: CDR1 SGHTA, CDR2 FQGTGA. For the CDR3, the DNA is TGTGCCAGCAGCTCCTCGGGGGGATTCGAGCAGTACTTC. Amino acids: CASSSSGGFEQYF.

J is TRBJ1-5 and V is TRBV28; D is ambiguous. CDR1 MDHEN and CDR2 SYDVKM come from the germline V gene. The CDR3 totals 15 residues. V lost 6 bases and J 2 bases, leaving 14 bases between the germline ends. DNA for the CDR3: TGTGCCAGCAGCTCCGAGACACCCGGCAATCAGCCCCAGCATTTT. Protein product: CASSSETPGNQPQHF.

The chain carries TRBV6-4 and TRBJ2-3, with 8 nucleotides matching TRBD2. Germline V gene data show CDR1 as MRHNA and CDR2 as SNTAGT. Trimming at V came to 0 bases and at J to 1 base, leaving 6 bases not matched to a gene. This CDR3 is 17 amino acids long. The DNA for the CDR3 is TGTGCCAGCAGTGACTCGAACAGCGGGGGAGGCACAGATACGCAGTATTTT. Protein product: CASSDSNSGGGTDTQYF.

The chain uses TRBV6-5 and TRBJ1-3, with 9 bases identical to TRBD1. From germline, CDR1 is MNHEY and CDR2 SVGAGI. The CDR3 consists of 15 residues. The trim removed 6 bases at V and 3 bases at J, leaving 6 bases unmatched. This CDR3 reads CASRLTGGSGNTIYF. CDR3 DNA: TGTGCCAGCAGACTGACAGGGGGAAGTGGAAACACCATATATTTT.

V gene TRBV6-4 combines with J gene TRBJ2-3; 12 bases align to TRBD2. The CDR3 contains 18 residues. Germline V lookup: CDR1 MRHNA, CDR2 SNTAGT. V lost 0 bases, J lost 3 bases, and 7 bases stayed unmatched. CDR3 protein: CASSDSTATSGGTDTQYF. The CDR3 bases are TGTGCCAGCAGTGACTCGACCGCTACTAGCGGGGGGACAGATACGCAGTATTTT.

This clone was counted between two and nine times. The V gene is TRBV5-1, the J gene TRBJ2-5; TRBD2 agrees at 12 bases. V trimming: 0 bases; J trimming: 5 bases; junction bases outside the gene matches: 5. Germline CDR1 is SGHRS and CDR2 is YFSETQ. The CDR3 has 16 residues. The CDR3 spells CASSLVLAGGRETQYF. The CDR3 DNA is TGCGCCAGCAGCTTGGTACTAGCGGGGGGCAGGGAGACCCAGTACTTC.

This clone appeared a few times. The chain links TRBV7-9 to TRBJ1-1; no reliable D call. In germline, CDR1 is SEHNR, CDR2 FQNEAQ (reference sequence). The CDR3 loop spans 12 amino acids. Trimming removed 5 bases at V and 6 bases at J, with 10 bases between. This chain's CDR3 is CASSLWFAEAFF. CDR3 in DNA: TGTGCCAGCAGCCTTTGGTTTGCTGAAGCTTTCTTT.

The J gene is TRBJ1-1, the V gene TRBV7-9; 9 bases align to TRBD1. CDR1 SEHNR and CDR2 FQNEAQ come from the germline V gene (reference sequence). With V trimmed by 6 bases and J by 5 bases, 13 bases remained unmatched. The CDR3 has 16 residues. The CDR3 DNA reads TGTGCCAGCAGTTTTCACCTACAGGGGGCGCGGACTGAAGCTTTCTTT. Amino acid sequence: CASSFHLQGARTEAFF.

The chain carries TRBV6-4 and TRBJ2-2; 10 bases agree with TRBD1. Germline-derived CDR1 and CDR2 are MRHNA and SNTAGT. The CDR3 runs to 13 residues. With 8 bases clipped from V and 3 bases from J, the junction kept 0 bases outside the gene matches. CDR3 sequence: CASGTGDTGELFF. DNA for the CDR3: TGTGCCAGCGGGACAGGGGACACCGGGGAGCTGTTTTTT.

The V and J genes are TRBV4-3 and TRBJ2-1; 10 positions agree with TRBD1. Germline CDR1 and CDR2: LGHNA and YSLEER. The CDR3 extends over 14 amino acids. The V and J ends lost 4 bases and 3 bases, in that order; junction bases with no gene match: 0. This CDR3 is CASSRTGGYNEQFF. The CDR3 DNA sequence: TGCGCCAGCAGCCGGACAGGGGGCTACAATGAGCAGTTCTTC.

This chain uses TRBV11-2 with TRBJ2-4, with D unresolved. CDR3 length: 15 residues. Germline V CDR1 and CDR2: SGHAT, FQNNGV. Trimming removed 1 base at V and 6 bases at J, with 13 bases between. Here the CDR3 reads CASSLALRPSNIQYF. CDR3 nucleotides: TGTGCCAGCAGCTTAGCACTTAGGCCCTCAAACATTCAGTACTTC.

The CDR3 reads CAWSLPDREYSPLHF. The CDR3 coding sequence is TGTGCCTGGAGTCTCCCGGACAGGGAATATTCACCCCTCCACTTT. This sequence joins TRBV30 and TRBJ1-6, with TRBD1 matching over 8 bases. Germline values: CDR1 GTSNPN, CDR2 SVGIG (reference sequence). The CDR3 loop spans 15 amino acids. After removal of 2 bases from V and 8 bases from J, the junction contained 8 bases not matched to a gene.

The genes are TRBV4-3 and TRBJ2-7; 7 bases align to TRBD2. V lost 1 base and J lost 3; bases outside the gene matches: 12. Germline lookup yields CDR1 LGHNA and CDR2 YSLEER. The CDR3 loop spans 17 amino acids. CDR3 DNA: TGCGCCAGCAGCCAAGGTGGGGGGGGGTGGAAAAACTACGAGCAGTACTTC. It is translated as CASSQGGGGWKNYEQYF.

V is TRBV13 and J is TRBJ2-5; a weak D match, TRBD1 (6 bases). The CDR3 totals 15 residues. V was shortened by 4 bases and J by 5 bases, with 17 bases between the two germline ends. Germline lookup yields CDR1 PRHDT and CDR2 FYEKMQ (reference sequence). The CDR3 loop reads CASSSRDTGEETQYF. The CDR3 bases are TGTGCCAGCAGCTCCCGGGACACCGGCGAGGAGACCCAGTACTTC.

The chain has TRBV14 and TRBJ1-6; D is unresolved. This CDR3 spans 17 amino acids. Trimming removed 1 base from V and 4 bases from J, with 14 bases in between. Germline V gene data show CDR1 as SGHDN and CDR2 as FVKESK. CDR3 residues: CASSQAGFGHYNSPLHF. CDR3 coding DNA: TGTGCCAGCAGCCAAGCCGGTTTCGGCCATTATAATTCACCCCTCCACTTT. Full variable domain (rest looked up from reference TRBV14 and TRBJ1-6): EAGVTQFPSHSVIEKGQTVTLRCDPISGHDNLYWYRRVMGKEIKFLLHFVKESKQDESGMPNNRFLAERTGGTYSTLKVQPAELEDSGVYFCASSQAGFGHYNSPLHFGNGTRLTVT.

The chain is built from TRBV4-1 and TRBJ2-1; D perhaps matches TRBD2 (5 bases). V dropped 4 bases and J dropped 0 bases, with 13 bases sitting between them. CDR1 MGHRA and CDR2 YSYEKL come from the germline V gene. The length of the CDR3 is 16 residues. The CDR3 DNA sequence: TGCGCCAGCAGCCCCCCCTTTGGGAGCTCCTACAATGAGCAGTTCTTC. It translates to CASSPPFGSSYNEQFF.

This sequence joins TRBV5-1 and TRBJ2-7; perhaps TRBD2 as D (6 bases). Germline V gene sequence: CDR1 SGHRS, CDR2 YFSETQ. Trimming stripped 1 base from V and 9 bases from J, with 14 bases between. The CDR3 is 13 amino acids. The CDR3 spells CASSLIREEVQYF. DNA for the CDR3: TGCGCCAGCAGCTTGATCAGGGAGGAAGTGCAGTACTTC.

The chain has TRBV5-1 and TRBJ2-7; D uncertain. V was clipped by 0 bases and J by 7 bases, with 8 bases between them. The length of the CDR3 is 12 residues. Germline-derived CDR1 and CDR2 are SGHRS and YFSETQ. CDR3 bases: TGCGCCAGCAGCTTGGAAAGGTCGGAGCAGTACTTC. Its translation is CASSLERSEQYF.

This clone was seen a handful of times. The J gene is TRBJ2-5, the V gene TRBV6-5; 10 bases line up with TRBD2. J gave up 7 bases and V 6 bases, and 11 bases lay outside the gene matches. Germline CDR1 is MNHEY and CDR2 is SVGAGI. This CDR3 is 15 amino acids long. In nucleotides, the CDR3 is TGTGCCAGCAGCCTAAGACTAGCGGGCGGGAGGACCCAGTACTTC. Translating gives CASSLRLAGGRTQYF.

This clone was detected a few times. This rearrangement joins TRBV6-4 to TRBJ2-3, with D maybe TRBD1 (6 bases). V was shortened by 2 bases and J by 3 bases, with 9 bases between the two germline ends. The CDR3 loop spans 14 amino acids. The V gene's germline CDR1 is MRHNA and CDR2 SNTAGT. The CDR3 is CASSDRGSTDTQYF. The CDR3 nucleotides read TGTGCCAGCAGTGACAGGGGGTCAACAGATACGCAGTATTTT.

V usage is TRBV6-6 and J usage is TRBJ1-1; 9 nucleotides line up with TRBD1. This CDR3 is 15 amino acids long. Germline assignment: CDR1 MNHNY and CDR2 SVGAGI (reference sequence). Unmatched junction bases numbered 6, after V lost 6 bases and J lost 1 base. The CDR3 DNA reads TGTGCCAGCAGATCCCAGGGACAGGGGAACACTGAAGCTTTCTTT. Residues: CASRSQGQGNTEAFF.

The chain has TRBV9 and TRBJ2-1; 7 bases agree with TRBD2. This CDR3 comprises 13 residues. V lost 8 bases, J lost 6 bases, and 8 bases stayed unmatched. Germline V gene data show CDR1 as SGDLS and CDR2 as YYNGEE. This CDR3 is CASGGGPRNEQFF. DNA of the CDR3: TGTGCCAGTGGCGGGGGACCGCGCAATGAGCAGTTCTTC.

The rearrangement links TRBV7-3 to TRBJ2-1, with no clear D. The CDR3 consists of 12 residues. Germline assignment: CDR1 SGHTA and CDR2 FQGTGA. The germline V and J ends were trimmed by 5 bases and 9 bases, with 11 bases remaining between them. CDR3 coding DNA: TGTGCCAGCAGCCGCGGCCCCACTGAGCAGTTCTTC. This codes for CASSRGPTEQFF.

This chain uses TRBV2 with TRBJ2-1, with 10 bases identical to TRBD2. V was clipped by 2 bases and J by 8 bases; unmatched bases: 6. The CDR3 contains 15 residues. From germline, CDR1 is SNHLY and CDR2 FYNNEI. In DNA form, the CDR3 reads TGTGCCAGCAGTGAAACTAGCGGGGACAGCGATGAGCAGTTCTTC. This translates into CASSETSGDSDEQFF.

The chain combines TRBV9 with TRBJ1-3, with D possibly being TRBD1 (6 bases). The CDR3 loop spans 15 amino acids. V dropped 3 bases and J dropped 0 bases, with 10 bases sitting between them. CDR1 is SGDLS and CDR2 is YYNGEE in the germline V gene. The CDR3 reads CASSAQGSSGNTIYF. The DNA for the CDR3 is TGTGCCAGCAGCGCTCAGGGGAGCTCTGGAAACACCATATATTTT.

This clone was seen more than once but under ten times. The V and J genes are TRBV6-5 and TRBJ2-7; D ambiguous. The CDR3 covers 15 residues. Germline V gene data show CDR1 as MNHEY and CDR2 as SVGAGI. Trimming left V 2 bases short and J 5 bases short, with 16 bases between. CDR3 DNA: TGTGCCAGCAGTTACATGTCAGGCGGCCTCGACGAGCAGTACTTC. This translates into CASSYMSGGLDEQYF.

The chain joins TRBV19 to TRBJ1-2; D is unresolved. V was shortened by 7 bases and J by 0 bases, with 6 bases between the two germline ends. Looked up from germline, CDR1 is LNHDA and CDR2 is SQIVND (reference sequence). The CDR3 has 12 amino acids. The CDR3 bases are TGTGCCAGTACGATGGCTAACTATGGCTACACCTTC. Translation: CASTMANYGYTF.

The J gene is TRBJ2-5, the V gene TRBV4-2; TRBD2 matches 7 bases. Germline V CDR1 and CDR2: LGHNA, YNFKEQ. With V trimmed by 5 bases and J by 1 base, 10 bases remained unmatched. The CDR3 covers 16 residues. CDR3 coding DNA: TGTGCCAGCAGCGCTAACCTCCGCGGGGGCCAAGAGACCCAGTACTTC. Its translation: CASSANLRGGQETQYF.